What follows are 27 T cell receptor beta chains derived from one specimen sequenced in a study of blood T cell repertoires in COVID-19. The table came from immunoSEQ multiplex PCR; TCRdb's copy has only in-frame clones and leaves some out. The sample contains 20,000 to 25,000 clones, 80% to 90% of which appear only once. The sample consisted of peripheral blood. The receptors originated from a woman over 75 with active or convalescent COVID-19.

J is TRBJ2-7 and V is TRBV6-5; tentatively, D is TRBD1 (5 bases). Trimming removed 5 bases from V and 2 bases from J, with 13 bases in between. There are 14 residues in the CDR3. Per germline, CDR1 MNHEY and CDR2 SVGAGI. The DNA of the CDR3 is TGTGCCAGCAGTAGAACAGACAGTCCCTACGAGCAGTACTTC. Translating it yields CASSRTDSPYEQYF.

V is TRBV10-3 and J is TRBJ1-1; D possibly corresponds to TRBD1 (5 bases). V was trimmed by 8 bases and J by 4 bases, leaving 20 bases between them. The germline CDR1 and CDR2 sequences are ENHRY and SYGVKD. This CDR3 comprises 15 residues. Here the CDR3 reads CAIGKLGGGGTEAFF. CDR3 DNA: TGTGCCATCGGAAAACTGGGGGGAGGTGGCACTGAAGCTTTCTTT.

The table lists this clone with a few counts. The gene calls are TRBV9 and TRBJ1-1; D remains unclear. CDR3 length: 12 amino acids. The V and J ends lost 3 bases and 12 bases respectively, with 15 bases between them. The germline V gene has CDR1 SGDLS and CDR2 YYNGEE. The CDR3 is CASSAGYGVSFF. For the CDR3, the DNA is TGTGCCAGCAGCGCGGGGTACGGGGTGTCTTTCTTT.

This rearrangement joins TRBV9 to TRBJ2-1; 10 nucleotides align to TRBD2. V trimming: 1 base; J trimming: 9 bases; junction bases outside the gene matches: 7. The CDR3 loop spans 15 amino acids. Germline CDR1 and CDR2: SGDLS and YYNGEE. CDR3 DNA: TGTGCCAGCAGCGTACAAGCGGGAGGGCCGAGTGAGCAGTTCTTC. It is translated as CASSVQAGGPSEQFF.

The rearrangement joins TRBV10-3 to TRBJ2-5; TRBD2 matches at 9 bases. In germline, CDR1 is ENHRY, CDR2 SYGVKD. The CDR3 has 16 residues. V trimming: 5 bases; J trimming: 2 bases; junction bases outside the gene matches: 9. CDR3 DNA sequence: TGTGCCATCAGTTCGACTAGCGGAGGGGATCAAGAGACCCAGTACTTC. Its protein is CAISSTSGGDQETQYF.

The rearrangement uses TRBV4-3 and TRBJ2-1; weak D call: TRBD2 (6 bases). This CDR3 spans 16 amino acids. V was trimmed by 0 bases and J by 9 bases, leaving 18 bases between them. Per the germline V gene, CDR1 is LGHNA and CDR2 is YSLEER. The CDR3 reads CASSQEWGGGNGEQFF. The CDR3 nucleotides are TGCGCCAGCAGCCAAGAATGGGGAGGAGGTAATGGTGAGCAGTTCTTC.

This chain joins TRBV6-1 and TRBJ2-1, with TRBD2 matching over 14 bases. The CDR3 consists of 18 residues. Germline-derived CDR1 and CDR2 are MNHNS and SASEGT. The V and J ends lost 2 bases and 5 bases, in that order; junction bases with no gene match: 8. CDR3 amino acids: CASSERRTSGGIHNEQFF. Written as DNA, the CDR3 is TGTGCCAGCAGTGAAAGGCGGACTAGCGGGGGGATTCACAATGAGCAGTTCTTC.

The CDR3 here is CASNPLGARQGLSEQYF. CDR3 nucleotides: TGTGCCAGCAACCCGCTCGGTGCCCGACAGGGGCTGAGCGAGCAGTACTTC. The chain joins TRBV2 to TRBJ2-7; 8 bases fit TRBD1. Germline CDR1 SNHLY, CDR2 FYNNEI. The CDR3 contains 17 residues. With V trimmed by 7 bases and J by 6 bases, 20 bases remained unmatched.

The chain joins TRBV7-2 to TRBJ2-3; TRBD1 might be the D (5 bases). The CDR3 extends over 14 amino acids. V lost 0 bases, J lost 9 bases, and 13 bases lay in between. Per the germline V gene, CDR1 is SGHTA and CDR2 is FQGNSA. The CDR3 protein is CASSLARWQGTQYF. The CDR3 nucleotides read TGTGCCAGCAGCTTAGCGCGTTGGCAGGGAACGCAGTATTTT.

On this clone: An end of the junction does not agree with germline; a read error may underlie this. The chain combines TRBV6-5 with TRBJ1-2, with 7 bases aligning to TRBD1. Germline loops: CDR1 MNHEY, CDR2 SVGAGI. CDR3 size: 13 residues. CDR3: CASTYRGGYGYTF. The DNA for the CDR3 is TGTGCCAGCACTTACAGGGGCGGCTATGGCTACACCTTC.

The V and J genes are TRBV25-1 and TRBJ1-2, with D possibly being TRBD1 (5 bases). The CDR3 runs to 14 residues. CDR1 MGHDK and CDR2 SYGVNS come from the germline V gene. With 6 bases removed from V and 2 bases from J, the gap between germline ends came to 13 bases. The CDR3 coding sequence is TGTGCCAGCAGCTTAGGGGCTCTAAACTATGGCTACACCTTC. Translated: CASSLGALNYGYTF.

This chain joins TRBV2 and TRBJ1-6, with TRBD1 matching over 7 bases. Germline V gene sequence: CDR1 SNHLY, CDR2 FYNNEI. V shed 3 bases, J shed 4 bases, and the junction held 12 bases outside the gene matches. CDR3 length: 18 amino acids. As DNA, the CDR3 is TGTGCCAGCAGTGATAGCAGGGGGACCGTACTTTATAATTCACCCCTCCACTTT. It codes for CASSDSRGTVLYNSPLHF.

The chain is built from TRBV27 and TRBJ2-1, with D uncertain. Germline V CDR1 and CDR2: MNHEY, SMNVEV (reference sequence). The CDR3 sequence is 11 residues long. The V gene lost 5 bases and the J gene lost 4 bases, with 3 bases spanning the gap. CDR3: CASSPYNEQFF. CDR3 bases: TGTGCCAGCAGTCCATACAATGAGCAGTTCTTC.

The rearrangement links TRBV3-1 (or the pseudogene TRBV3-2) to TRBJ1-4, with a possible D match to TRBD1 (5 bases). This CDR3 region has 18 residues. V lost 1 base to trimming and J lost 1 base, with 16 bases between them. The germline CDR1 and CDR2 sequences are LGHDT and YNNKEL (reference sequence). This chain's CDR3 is CASSQVGLLDITNEKLFF. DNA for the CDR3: TGTGCCAGCAGCCAAGTGGGGCTCTTGGATATAACTAATGAAAAACTGTTTTTT.

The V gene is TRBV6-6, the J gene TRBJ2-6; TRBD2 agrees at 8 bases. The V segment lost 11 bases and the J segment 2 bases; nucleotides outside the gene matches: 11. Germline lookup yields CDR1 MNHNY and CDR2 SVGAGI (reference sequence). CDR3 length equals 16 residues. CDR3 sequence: CAAFVGRAAGANVLTF. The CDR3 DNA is TGTGCCGCATTTGTCGGGAGGGCCGCTGGGGCCAACGTCCTGACTTTC.

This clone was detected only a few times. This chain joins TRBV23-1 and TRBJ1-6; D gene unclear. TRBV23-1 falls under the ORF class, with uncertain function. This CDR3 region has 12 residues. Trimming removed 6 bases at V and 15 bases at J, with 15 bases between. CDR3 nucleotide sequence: TGCGCCAGCAGCCCCTCGGAGGTGCACCTCCACTTT. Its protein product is CASSPSEVHLHF.

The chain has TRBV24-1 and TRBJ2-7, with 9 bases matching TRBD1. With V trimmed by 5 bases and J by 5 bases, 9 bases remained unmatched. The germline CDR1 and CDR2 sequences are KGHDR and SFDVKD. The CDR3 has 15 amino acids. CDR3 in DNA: TGTGCCACCAGTGTAAAAAAGGACAGGGGTGACGAGCAGTACTTC. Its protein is CATSVKKDRGDEQYF.

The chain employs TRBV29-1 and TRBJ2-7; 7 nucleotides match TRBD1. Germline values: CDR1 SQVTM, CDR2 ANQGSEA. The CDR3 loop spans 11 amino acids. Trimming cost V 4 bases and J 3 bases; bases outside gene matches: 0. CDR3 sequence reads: CSVAGGYEQYF. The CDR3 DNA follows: TGCAGCGTTGCAGGGGGCTACGAGCAGTACTTC.

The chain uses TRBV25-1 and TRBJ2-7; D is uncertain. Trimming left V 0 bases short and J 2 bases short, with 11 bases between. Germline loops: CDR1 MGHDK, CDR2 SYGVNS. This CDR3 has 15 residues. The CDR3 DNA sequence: TGTGCCAGCAGTGAATATGGCCGGGTCACCTACGAGCAGTACTTC. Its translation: CASSEYGRVTYEQYF.

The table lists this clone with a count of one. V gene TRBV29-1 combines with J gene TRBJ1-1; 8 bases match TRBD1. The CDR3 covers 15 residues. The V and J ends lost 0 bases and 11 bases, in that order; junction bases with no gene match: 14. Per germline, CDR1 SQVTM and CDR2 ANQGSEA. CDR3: CSVEDARQGARGAFF. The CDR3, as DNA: TGCAGCGTTGAAGATGCGCGGCAGGGGGCCCGGGGGGCTTTCTTT.

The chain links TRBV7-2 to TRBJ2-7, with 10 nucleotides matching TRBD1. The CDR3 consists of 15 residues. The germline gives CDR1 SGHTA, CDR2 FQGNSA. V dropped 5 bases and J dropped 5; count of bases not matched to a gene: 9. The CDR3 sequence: CASSTNRDRGHEQYF. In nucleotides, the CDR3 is TGTGCCAGCAGCACTAACCGGGACAGGGGTCACGAGCAGTACTTC.

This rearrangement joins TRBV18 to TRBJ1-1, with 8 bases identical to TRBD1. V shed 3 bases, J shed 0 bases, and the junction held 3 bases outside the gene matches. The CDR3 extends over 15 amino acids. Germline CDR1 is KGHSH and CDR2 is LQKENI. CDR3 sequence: CASSPPDRVNTEAFF. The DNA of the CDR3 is TGTGCCAGCTCACCCCCGGACAGGGTGAACACTGAAGCTTTCTTT. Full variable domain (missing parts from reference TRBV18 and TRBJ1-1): NAGVMQNPRHLVRRRGQEARLRCSPMKGHSHVYWYRQLPEEGLKFMVYLQKENIIDESGMPKERFSAEFPKEGPSILRIQQVVRGDSAAYFCASSPPDRVNTEAFFGQGTRLTVV.

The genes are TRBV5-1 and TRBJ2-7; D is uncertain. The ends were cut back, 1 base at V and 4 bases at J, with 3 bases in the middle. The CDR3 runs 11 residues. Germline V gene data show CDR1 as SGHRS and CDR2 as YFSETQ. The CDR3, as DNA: TGCGCCAGCAGCTTGATATACGAGCAGTACTTC. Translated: CASSLIYEQYF.

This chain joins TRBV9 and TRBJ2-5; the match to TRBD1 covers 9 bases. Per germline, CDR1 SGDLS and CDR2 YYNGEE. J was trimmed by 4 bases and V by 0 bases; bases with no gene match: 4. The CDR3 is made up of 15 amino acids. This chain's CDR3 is CASSVETGGGETQYF. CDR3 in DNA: TGTGCCAGCAGCGTAGAAACAGGGGGCGGAGAGACCCAGTACTTC. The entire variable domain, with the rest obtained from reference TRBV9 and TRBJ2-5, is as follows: DSGVTQTPKHLITATGQRVTLRCSPRSGDLSVYWYQQSLDQGLQFLIQYYNGEERAKGNILERFSAQQFPDLHSELNLSSLELGDSALYFCASSVETGGGETQYFGPGTRLLVL.

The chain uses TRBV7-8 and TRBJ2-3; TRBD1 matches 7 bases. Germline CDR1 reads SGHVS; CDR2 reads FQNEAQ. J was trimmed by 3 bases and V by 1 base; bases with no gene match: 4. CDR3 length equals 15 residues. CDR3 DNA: TGTGCCAGCAGCTTAGGGGACAGAGATACAGATACGCAGTATTTT. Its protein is CASSLGDRDTDTQYF.

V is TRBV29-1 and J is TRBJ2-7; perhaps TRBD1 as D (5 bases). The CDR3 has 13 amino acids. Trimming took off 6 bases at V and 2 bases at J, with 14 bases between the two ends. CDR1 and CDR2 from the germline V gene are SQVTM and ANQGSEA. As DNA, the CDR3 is TGCAGCGTCACCTTTGGGGCGGCCTACGAGCAGTACTTC. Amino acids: CSVTFGAAYEQYF.

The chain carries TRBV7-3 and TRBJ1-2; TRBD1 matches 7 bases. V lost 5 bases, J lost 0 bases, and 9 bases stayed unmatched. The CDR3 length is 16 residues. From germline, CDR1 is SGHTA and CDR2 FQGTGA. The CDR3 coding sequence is TGTGCCAGCAGCCCAAACAGGGGACCGTCTAACTATGGCTACACCTTC. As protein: CASSPNRGPSNYGYTF.